This entry is about one TCR beta chain. The antigen is unknown. PCR involved 60 Vbeta and 13 Jbeta primers. The protocol was immunoSEQ multiplex PCR, while the TCRdb copy is restricted to in-frame clones and leaves out a portion. The repertoire table contains some 130,000 clones. The sample originates from a study of cytomegalovirus exposure and HLA in healthy donors. Everyone who donated was a healthy bone marrow donor. Study-level results: Based on reports, TCR beta sequences accurately predicted HLA-A and HLA-B alleles for most subjects. Indistinguishability led to the exclusion of some V segments, TRBV6-2 and TRBV6-3 included.

Germline-derived CDR1 and CDR2 are MNHEY and SMNVEV (reference sequence). The CDR3 contains 14 residues. V shed 3 bases and J 2 bases; nucleotides not matched to a gene: 4. The rearrangement links TRBV27 to TRBJ2-7, with 7 positions matching TRBD2. This sequence was found in a woman aged 55-69 years in good health and CMV-seronegative. The specimen sequenced was PBMCs. CDR3 in amino acids: CASSFASGAYEQYF. The CDR3 DNA reads as TGTGCCAGCAGTTTCGCTAGCGGAGCCTACGAGCAGTACTTC.